This T cell receptor (beta chain) was obtained from a study of CD8 T cells in Susac syndrome (dated by TCRdb to the late 2010s). Regarding the complete study: Whether CD8+ T cell activation and differentiation in Susac syndrome was antigen driven was tested using repertoire sequencing.

Between the V and J ends, shortened by 8 bases and 0 bases respectively, the junction contains 10 bases. Including cysteine and phenylalanine, the CDR3 has 12 amino acids. Only the CDR3 part of the read is kept: 36 bases, read in frame from the first base. The germline V gene encodes CDR1 GTSNPN and CDR2 SVGIG (reference sequence). Peripheral blood CD8+ and CD4+ T cells from healthy donors, Susac syndrome patients and multiple sclerosis patients were profiled using high-throughput TCR beta sequencing. The healthy donors served as controls matched for age and sex. Bulk CD8+ and CD4+ T cells were purified magnetically by negative isolation, whereas CD8+ TEMRA cells were enriched by FACS. Blood was drawn into EDTA tubes, processed within 24 hours, and PBMCs were isolated by density gradient centrifugation. PBMCs intended for TCR sequencing were frozen in liquid nitrogen and were later thawed in a 37 degrees C water bath. The sorted or isolated CD4+, CD8+ and CD8+ TEMRA cells had a purity of 90% or higher.

RNA was extracted using the RNeasy kit, and roughly 0.5 to 1 microgram was reverse transcribed with random hexamers. The immunoSEQ multiplex PCR assay, covering 54 Vbeta and 13 Jbeta segments, was used to amplify TCR beta CDR3 regions. To correct PCR amplification bias, a synthetic template baseline was used for both primer optimization and computational correction. As for how the authors treated the data: Only productive sequences were kept, with reads annotated to V, D and J genes according to IMGT and analyzed in immunoSEQ Analyzer. Clonality was computed as one minus Shannon entropy normalized by log2 of the number of productive unique sequences. For each patient and control, public and private clones were evaluated within the 100 most prevalent clones. Susac-specific clones were defined as absent from healthy and MS cohorts, 1052 published viral clones and other ImmuneACCESS disease sequences. The public reads were quality trimmed at Q25 with fastp and then assembled into clones with MiXCR by TCRdb, keeping productive beta chains. A single entry per CDR3 protein holds the most common genes and DNA from its merged rows. The V and J calls shown here were made by TCRdb, not taken from the authors' results. The sample profile shows around 190,000 distinct CDR3 sequences; roughly 96% of them were found once. Together, the top ten hold about 0.094% of the sample.

The count of this clonotype is one. Which antigen it targets is not known. The record has no base qualities; no much larger clone is one base away. Resting on one read, the evidence is weak. Points the paper makes about the study in general: The number of individuals in the TCR sequencing and HLA analysis was acknowledged as relatively small.

This TCR was recovered from a human donor in good health. Rearrangement joined TRBV30 to TRBJ1-1; the D gene is possibly TRBD1, with 6 bases matching. The sample consisted of CD4+ T cells from PBMCs. The CDR3 protein sequence reads: CARTGLNTEAFF. The nucleotides read TGTGCCCGTACAGGGTTGAACACTGAAGCTTTCTTT.